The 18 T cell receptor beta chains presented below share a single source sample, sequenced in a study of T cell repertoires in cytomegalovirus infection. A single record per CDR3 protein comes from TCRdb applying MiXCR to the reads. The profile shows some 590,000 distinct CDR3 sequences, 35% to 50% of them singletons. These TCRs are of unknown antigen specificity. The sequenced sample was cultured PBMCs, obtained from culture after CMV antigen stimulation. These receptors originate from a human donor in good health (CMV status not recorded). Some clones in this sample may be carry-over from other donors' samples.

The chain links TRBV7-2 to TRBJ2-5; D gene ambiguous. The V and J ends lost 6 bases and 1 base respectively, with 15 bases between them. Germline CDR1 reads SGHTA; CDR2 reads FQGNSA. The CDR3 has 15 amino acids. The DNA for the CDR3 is TGTGCCAGCAGGGGGTTCGCGACCGTCCAAGAGACCCAGTACTTC. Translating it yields CASRGFATVQETQYF. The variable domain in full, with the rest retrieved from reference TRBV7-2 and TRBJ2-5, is GAGVSQSPSNKVTEKGKDVELRCDPISGHTALYWYRQSLGQGLEFLIYFQGNSAPDKSGLPSDRFSAERTGGSVSTLTIQRTQQEDSAVYLCASRGFATVQETQYFGPGTRLLVL.

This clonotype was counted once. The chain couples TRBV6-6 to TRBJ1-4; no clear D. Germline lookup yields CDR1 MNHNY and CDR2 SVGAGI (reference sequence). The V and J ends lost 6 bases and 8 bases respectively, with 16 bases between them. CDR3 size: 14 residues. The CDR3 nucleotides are TGTGCCAGCAGCGAACAGCCACGGGAGGAAAAACTGTTTTTT. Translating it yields CASSEQPREEKLFF.

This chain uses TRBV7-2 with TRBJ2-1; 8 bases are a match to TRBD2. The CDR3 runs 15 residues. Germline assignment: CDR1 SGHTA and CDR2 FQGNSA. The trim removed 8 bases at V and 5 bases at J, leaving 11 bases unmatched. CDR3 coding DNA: TGTGCCAGCTTCAGACGGGGACTAGACAACAATGAGCAGTTCTTC. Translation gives CASFRRGLDNNEQFF.

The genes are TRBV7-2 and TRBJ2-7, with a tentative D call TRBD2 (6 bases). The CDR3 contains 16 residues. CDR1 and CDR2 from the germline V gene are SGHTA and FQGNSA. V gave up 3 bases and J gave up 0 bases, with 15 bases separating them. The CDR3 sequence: CASSLGGGPSSYEQYF. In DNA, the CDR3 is TGTGCCAGCAGCTTGGGGGGTGGGCCCAGCTCCTACGAGCAGTACTTC.

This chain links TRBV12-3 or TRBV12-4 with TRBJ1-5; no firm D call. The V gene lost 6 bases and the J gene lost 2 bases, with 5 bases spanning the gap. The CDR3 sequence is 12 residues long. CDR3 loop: CASRTGNQPQHF. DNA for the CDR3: TGTGCCAGCAGGACCGGCAATCAGCCCCAGCATTTT.

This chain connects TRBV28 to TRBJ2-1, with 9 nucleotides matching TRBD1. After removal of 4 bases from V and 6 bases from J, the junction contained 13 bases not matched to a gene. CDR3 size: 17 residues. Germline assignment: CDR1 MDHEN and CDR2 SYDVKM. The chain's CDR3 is CASSSGDRVTLGNEQFF. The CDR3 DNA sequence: TGTGCCAGCAGTTCTGGGGACAGGGTCACCCTGGGCAATGAGCAGTTCTTC.

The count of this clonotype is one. CDR3 amino acids: CASVPNSGGAYEQYF. CDR3 in DNA: TGTGCCAGCGTCCCAAATAGCGGGGGAGCTTACGAGCAGTACTTC. The genes are TRBV7-2 and TRBJ2-7; 9 nucleotides line up with TRBD2. J lost 4 bases, V lost 8 bases, and 12 bases had no gene match. The CDR3 has 15 amino acids. The germline gives CDR1 SGHTA, CDR2 FQGNSA.

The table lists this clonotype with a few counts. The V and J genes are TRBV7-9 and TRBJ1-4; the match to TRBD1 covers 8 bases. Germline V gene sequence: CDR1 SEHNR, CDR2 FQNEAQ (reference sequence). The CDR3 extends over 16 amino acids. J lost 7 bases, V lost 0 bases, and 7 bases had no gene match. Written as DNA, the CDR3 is TGTGCCAGCAGCTTAGCGGATGGACAGGGTGGTGAAAAACTGTTTTTT. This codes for CASSLADGQGGEKLFF.

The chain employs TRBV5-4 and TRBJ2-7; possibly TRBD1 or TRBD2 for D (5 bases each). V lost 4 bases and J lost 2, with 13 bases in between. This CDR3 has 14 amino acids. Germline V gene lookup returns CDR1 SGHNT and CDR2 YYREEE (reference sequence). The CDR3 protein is CASSLPGTAYEQYF. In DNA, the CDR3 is TGTGCCAGCAGCCTTCCCGGGACCGCCTACGAGCAGTACTTC.

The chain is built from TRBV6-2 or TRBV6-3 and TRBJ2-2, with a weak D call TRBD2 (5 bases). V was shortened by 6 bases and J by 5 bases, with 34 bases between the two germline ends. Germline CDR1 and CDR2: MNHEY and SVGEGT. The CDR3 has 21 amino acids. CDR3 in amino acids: CASSSRAVFPQGSNRTGELFF. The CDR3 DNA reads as TGTGCCAGCAGCTCCCGAGCGGTGTTCCCACAAGGGTCAAACCGAACCGGGGAGCTGTTTTTT.

This CDR3 is CASSPRRGGEKLFF. The CDR3 nucleotides are TGTGCCAGCAGCCCGAGGCGGGGGGGTGAAAAACTGTTTTTT. V gene TRBV7-2 combines with J gene TRBJ1-4; TRBD1 is a possible D gene (5 bases). Germline CDR1 reads SGHTA; CDR2 reads FQGNSA. With 5 bases removed from V and 7 bases from J, the gap between germline ends came to 14 bases. CDR3 length: 14 amino acids.

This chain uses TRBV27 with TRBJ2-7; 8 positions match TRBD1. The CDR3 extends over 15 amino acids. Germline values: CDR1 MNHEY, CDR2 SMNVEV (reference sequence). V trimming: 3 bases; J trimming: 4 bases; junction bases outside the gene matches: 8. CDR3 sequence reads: CASSFFQGAMYEQYF. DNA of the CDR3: TGTGCCAGCAGTTTTTTTCAGGGGGCCATGTACGAGCAGTACTTC.

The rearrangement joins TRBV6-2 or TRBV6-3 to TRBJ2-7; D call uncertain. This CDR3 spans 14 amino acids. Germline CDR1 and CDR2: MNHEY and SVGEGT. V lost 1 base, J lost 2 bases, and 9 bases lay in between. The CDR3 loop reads CASSYLVRPYEQYF. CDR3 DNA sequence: TGTGCCAGCAGTTACTTAGTCAGACCCTACGAGCAGTACTTC.

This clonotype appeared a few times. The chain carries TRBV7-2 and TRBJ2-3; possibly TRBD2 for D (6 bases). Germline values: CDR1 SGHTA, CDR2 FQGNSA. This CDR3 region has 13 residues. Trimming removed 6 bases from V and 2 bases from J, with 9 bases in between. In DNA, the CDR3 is TGTGCCAGCAGGGTAGCGGTCACAGATACGCAGTATTTT. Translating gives CASRVAVTDTQYF.

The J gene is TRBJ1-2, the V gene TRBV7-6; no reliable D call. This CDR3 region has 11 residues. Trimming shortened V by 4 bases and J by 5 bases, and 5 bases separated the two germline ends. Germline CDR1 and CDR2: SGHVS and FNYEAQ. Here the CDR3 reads CASSSEYGYTF. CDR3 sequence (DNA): TGTGCCAGCAGCTCCGAGTATGGCTACACCTTC. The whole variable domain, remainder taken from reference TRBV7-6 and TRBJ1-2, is GAGVSQSPRYKVTKRGQDVALRCDPISGHVSLYWYRQALGQGPEFLTYFNYEAQQDKSGLPNDRFSAERPEGSISTLTIQRTEQRDSAMYRCASSSEYGYTFGSGTRLTVV.

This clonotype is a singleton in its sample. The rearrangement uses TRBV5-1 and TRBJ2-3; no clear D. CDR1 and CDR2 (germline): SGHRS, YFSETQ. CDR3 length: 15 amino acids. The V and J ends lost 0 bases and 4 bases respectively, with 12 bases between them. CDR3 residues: CASSLGALVADTQYF. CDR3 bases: TGCGCCAGCAGCTTGGGTGCGCTAGTCGCAGATACGCAGTATTTT.

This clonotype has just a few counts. CDR3 bases: TGTGCCAGCACCCGGGGACTAGCGGGATACAATGAGCAGTTCTTC. This translates into CASTRGLAGYNEQFF. V and J are TRBV7-6 and TRBJ2-1, with 13 bases that match TRBD2. The CDR3 is 15 amino acids. The V and J ends lost 7 bases and 4 bases, in that order; junction bases with no gene match: 4. Looked up from germline, CDR1 is SGHVS and CDR2 is FNYEAQ.

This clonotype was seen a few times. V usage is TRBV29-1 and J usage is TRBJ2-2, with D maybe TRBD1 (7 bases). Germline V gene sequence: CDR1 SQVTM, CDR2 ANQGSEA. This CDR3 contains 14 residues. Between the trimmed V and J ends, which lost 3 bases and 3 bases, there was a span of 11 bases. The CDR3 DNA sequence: TGCAGCGTTGAGCAGGGGGGAGACACCGGGGAGCTGTTTTTT. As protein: CSVEQGGDTGELFF.